The 21 T cell receptor beta chains reported below all come from one sample, sequenced in a study of cytomegalovirus exposure and HLA in healthy donors. Researchers ran the PCR with 60 Vbeta and 13 Jbeta primers. The assay was immunoSEQ multiplex PCR, and TCRdb's table has in-frame clones only and misses some. The data contain approximately 150,000 clones, 75% to 85% of them seen just once; the ten biggest clones take up around 4.7%. The sequenced sample was PBMCs. These receptors were collected from a woman in her late teens or twenties in good health and CMV-seropositive.

A single count supports this clone. The J gene is TRBJ1-1, the V gene TRBV6-6; 10 positions agree with TRBD1. Germline V gives CDR1 MNHNY, CDR2 SVGAGI (reference sequence). After removal of 4 bases from V and 4 bases from J, the junction contained 3 bases not matched to a gene. CDR3 length: 14 amino acids. DNA for the CDR3: TGTGCCAGCAGTTCGGACAGGGGGATCACTGAAGCTTTCTTT. Its translation: CASSSDRGITEAFF.

This clone was recorded once. The chain joins TRBV28 to TRBJ2-5, with 7 bases aligning to TRBD1. V shed 6 bases, J shed 4 bases, and the junction held 5 bases outside the gene matches. CDR1 and CDR2 from the germline V gene are MDHEN and SYDVKM. This CDR3 comprises 13 residues. The CDR3 sequence: CASRTTGRETQYF. The CDR3 DNA sequence: TGTGCCAGCAGAACGACAGGGAGAGAGACCCAGTACTTC. Full variable domain (outside the CDR3, taken from reference TRBV28 and TRBJ2-5): DVKVTQSSRYLVKRTGEKVFLECVQDMDHENMFWYRQDPGLGLRLIYFSYDVKMKEKGDIPEGYSVSREKKERFSLILESASTNQTSMYLCASRTTGRETQYFGPGTRLLVL.

The chain combines TRBV21-1 with TRBJ1-1; the table's D call TRBD1 went unverified against the DNA. TRBV21-1 counts as a pseudogene. This CDR3 is built from 14 residues. The CDR3 here is CASSRQGEDTEAFF. The CDR3 DNA reads as TGTGCCAGCAGCAGACAGGGGGAGGACACTGAAGCTTTCTTT.

The V and J genes are TRBV11-2 and TRBJ1-6; a weak D match, TRBD1 (5 bases). V was shortened by 4 bases and J by 8 bases, with 18 bases between the two germline ends. This CDR3 region has 16 residues. CDR1 and CDR2 (germline): SGHAT, FQNNGV. The DNA for the CDR3 is TGTGCCAGCAGCTGGGGGGGTGGTGTAGGTGATTCACCCCTCCACTTT. Translating gives CASSWGGGVGDSPLHF.

This clone has just one count. The chain combines TRBV28 with TRBJ1-5, with TRBD1 matching over 7 bases. CDR3 size: 15 residues. Looked up from germline, CDR1 is MDHEN and CDR2 is SYDVKM. Unmatched junction bases numbered 7, after V lost 4 bases and J lost 4 bases. The CDR3 bases are TGTGCCAGCAGTTATACGACAGGGTATAATCAGCCCCAGCATTTT. It is translated as CASSYTTGYNQPQHF. Full variable domain (outside the CDR3, taken from reference TRBV28 and TRBJ1-5): DVKVTQSSRYLVKRTGEKVFLECVQDMDHENMFWYRQDPGLGLRLIYFSYDVKMKEKGDIPEGYSVSREKKERFSLILESASTNQTSMYLCASSYTTGYNQPQHFGDGTRLSIL.

V usage is TRBV6-4 and J usage is TRBJ2-7, with TRBD1 matching 8 bases. Losses at the gene ends were 6 bases for V and 5 bases for J; bases not matched to a gene: 6. Germline V gene sequence: CDR1 MRHNA, CDR2 SNTAGT. This CDR3 is 13 amino acids long. As DNA, the CDR3 is TGTGCCAGCAGCCGGACAGGGATGGACGAGCAGTACTTC. This translates into CASSRTGMDEQYF.

This sequence joins TRBV10-3 and TRBJ1-1, with a tentative D call TRBD1 (5 bases). The CDR3 spans 18 residues. CDR1 and CDR2 (germline): ENHRY, SYGVKD. Deletions cut 0 bases from V and 4 bases from J, with 21 bases between. CDR3 sequence: CAISESGLAVGGTTEAFF. CDR3 DNA sequence: TGTGCCATCAGTGAGTCGGGCCTCGCTGTCGGCGGGACCACTGAAGCTTTCTTT.

The rearrangement joins TRBV4-2 to TRBJ1-1; perhaps TRBD1 as D (6 bases). CDR1 is LGHNA, CDR2 YNFKEQ, per germline. This CDR3 is 17 amino acids long. Trimming cost V 1 base and J 4 bases, with 19 bases left between them. CDR3 nucleotides: TGTGCCAGCAGCCAAGGAGGCGCCAGGGGAATTATCACTGAAGCTTTCTTT. This codes for CASSQGGARGIITEAFF.

The chain couples TRBV19 to TRBJ2-2, with 7 bases identical to TRBD2. CDR1 and CDR2 from the germline V gene are LNHDA and SQIVND (reference sequence). V lost 2 bases, J lost 0 bases, and 3 bases stayed unmatched. The length of the CDR3 is 16 residues. The DNA for the CDR3 is TGTGCCAGTAGTATACAACTAGCGACGAACACCGGGGAGCTGTTTTTT. It yields the protein CASSIQLATNTGELFF. Complete variable domain (other parts from reference TRBV19 and TRBJ2-2): DGGITQSPKYLFRKEGQNVTLSCEQNLNHDAMYWYRQDPGQGLRLIYYSQIVNDFQKGDIAEGYSVSREKKESFPLTVTSAQKNPTAFYLCASSIQLATNTGELFFGEGSRLTVL.

This clone was detected a few times. The chain uses TRBV7-6 and TRBJ1-1, with D possibly being TRBD1 (5 bases). The CDR3 spans 15 residues. Germline CDR1 is SGHVS and CDR2 is FNYEAQ. V was pared by 7 bases and J by 1 base, with 16 bases between. CDR3 residues: CASIPRRGGNTEAFF. For the CDR3, the DNA is TGTGCCAGCATCCCGAGACGGGGGGGGAACACTGAAGCTTTCTTT.

The chain links TRBV7-2 to TRBJ2-7; D possibly corresponds to TRBD2 (5 bases). CDR1 SGHTA and CDR2 FQGNSA come from the germline V gene. This CDR3 comprises 16 residues. The V gene lost 8 bases and the J gene lost 1 base, with 21 bases spanning the gap. DNA for the CDR3: TGTGCCAGCCAATTGTACCTTAGCGCTGTATCCTACGAGCAGTACTTC. It is translated as CASQLYLSAVSYEQYF. Full variable domain (rest looked up from reference TRBV7-2 and TRBJ2-7): GAGVSQSPSNKVTEKGKDVELRCDPISGHTALYWYRQSLGQGLEFLIYFQGNSAPDKSGLPSDRFSAERTGGSVSTLTIQRTQQEDSAVYLCASQLYLSAVSYEQYFGPGTRLTVT.

CDR3 DNA sequence: TGCGCCAGCAGCCAGGGCCAGGGACTAGCGGTAACAGATACGCAGTATTTT. This sequence encodes CASSQGQGLAVTDTQYF. The V and J genes are TRBV4-1 and TRBJ2-3, with 11 positions matching TRBD2. Germline CDR1 and CDR2: MGHRA and YSYEKL. This CDR3 spans 17 amino acids. J lost 3 bases, V lost 3 bases, and 8 bases had no gene match.

This clone was seen only a few times. This chain joins TRBV7-9 and TRBJ1-2; a possible D gene is TRBD1 (6 bases). The CDR3 length is 14 residues. Trimming stripped 5 bases from V and 5 bases from J, with 15 bases between. Germline assignment: CDR1 SEHNR and CDR2 FQNEAQ (reference sequence). The CDR3: CASSVGRGKYGYTF. The CDR3 DNA follows: TGTGCCAGCAGCGTCGGCAGGGGTAAGTATGGCTACACCTTC.

The CDR3, as DNA: TGTGCCAGCCGAGCTACCGGGGCCGGGGAGCTGTTTTTT. This gives the protein CASRATGAGELFF. The V and J genes are TRBV19 and TRBJ2-2; possible D gene TRBD2, 5 bases. Trimming pared 9 bases from V and 6 bases from J, leaving 14 bases between. This CDR3 contains 13 residues. The germline gives CDR1 LNHDA, CDR2 SQIVND (reference sequence).

The V gene is TRBV5-4, the J gene TRBJ1-2; TRBD1 might be the D (5 bases). CDR1 SGHNT and CDR2 YYREEE come from the germline V gene (reference sequence). This CDR3 contains 16 residues. Between the trimmed V and J ends, which lost 4 bases and 5 bases, there was a span of 21 bases. CDR3 loop: CASSLPSGRGGYGYTF. In DNA form, the CDR3 reads TGTGCCAGCAGCCTTCCTTCCGGGAGGGGTGGTTATGGCTACACCTTC.

The genes are TRBV5-5 and TRBJ1-1; D is possibly TRBD1 (5 bases). CDR1 is SGHKS, CDR2 YYEKEE, per germline (reference sequence). Trimming removed 0 bases at V and 6 bases at J, with 18 bases between. The CDR3 is 16 amino acids. The CDR3 protein is CASSLAPTGYVSEAFF. CDR3 DNA sequence: TGTGCCAGCAGCTTGGCCCCCACAGGTTATGTCTCTGAAGCTTTCTTT. Supplemented by reference TRBV5-5 and TRBJ1-1, the full variable domain reads DAGVTQSPTHLIKTRGQQVTLRCSPISGHKSVSWYQQVLGQGPQFIFQYYEKEERGRGNFPDRFSARQFPNYSSELNVNALLLGDSALYLCASSLAPTGYVSEAFFGQGTRLTVV.

This chain joins TRBV29-1 and TRBJ2-1; D is unresolved. This CDR3 comprises 12 residues. V was pared by 2 bases and J by 0 bases, with 2 bases between. Germline assignment: CDR1 SQVTM and CDR2 ANQGSEA. The CDR3 loop reads CSVEHSYNEQFF. DNA for the CDR3: TGCAGCGTTGAACACTCCTACAATGAGCAGTTCTTC.

The chain uses TRBV7-6 and TRBJ2-7; a weak D match, TRBD1 (6 bases). V lost 5 bases and J lost 0, with 11 bases in between. The CDR3 covers 14 residues. Germline V gene data show CDR1 as SGHVS and CDR2 as FNYEAQ. The CDR3 coding sequence is TGTGCCAGCAGCCCAGGACAGCTCTCCTACGAGCAGTACTTC. Amino acids: CASSPGQLSYEQYF.

This chain uses TRBV4-2 with TRBJ1-4; 10 bases are shared with TRBD1. The CDR3 length is 19 residues. Germline V CDR1 and CDR2: LGHNA, YNFKEQ. The ends lost 4 bases at V and 7 bases at J; junction bases unmatched: 18. Here the CDR3 reads CASSRQNVPGTGASEKLFF. Here the CDR3 DNA reads TGTGCCAGCAGCCGCCAGAATGTTCCCGGGACAGGGGCCTCTGAAAAACTGTTTTTT.

This clone was observed a few times. The junction departs from germline at one end; a sequencing error may be responsible. The chain is built from TRBV5-1 and TRBJ2-2, with TRBD1 matching over 7 bases. CDR3 length: 15 residues. The germline CDR1 and CDR2 sequences are SGHRS and YFSETQ. CDR3 sequence: CASRLGQTQTGELFF. The CDR3 DNA is TGCGCCAGCAGATTGGGACAGACCCAGACCGGGGAGCTGTTTTTT. The full variable domain, with the rest looked up from reference TRBV5-1 and TRBJ2-2, is KAGVTQTPRYLIKTRGQQVTLSCSPISGHRSVSWYQQTPGQGLQFLFEYFSETQRNKGNFPGRFSGRQFSNSRSEMNVSTLELGDSALYLCASRLGQTQTGELFFGEGSRLTVL.

The chain has TRBV28 and TRBJ1-2; 7 positions match TRBD1. This CDR3 is built from 12 residues. In germline, CDR1 is MDHEN, CDR2 SYDVKM. The V gene end was trimmed by 5 bases and the J gene end by 6 bases; junction bases not matched to a gene: 3. CDR3 nucleotides: TGTGCCAGCAGTCGACAGGGAGATGGCTACACCTTC. Encoded protein: CASSRQGDGYTF.